This record looks at one T cell receptor (beta chain) sequence and its context. Its target is unknown. This entry comes from a study of cytomegalovirus exposure and HLA in healthy donors. General study findings and limits: A later analysis linked a missense variant in DCLRE1C to the trimming of TCR beta V and J genes.

V shed 4 bases, J shed 7 bases, and the junction held 10 bases outside the gene matches. CDR3 length: 16 residues. Looked up from germline, CDR1 is LGHNA and CDR2 is YSLEER. Use of 60 Vbeta and 13 Jbeta primers characterized the PCR. Original methodology: In a later analysis, the count reached approximately 80 million unique TCR beta chains, with 9 million to 11 million shared. TCRdb's copy holds only in-frame clones and misses some; the assay was immunoSEQ multiplex PCR. V and J calls and clone size follow that table, whereas D and trimming were derived from the DNA. The sample comprises 120,000 to 150,000 clones, roughly 65% of which are singletons, and roughly 4.7% rests with the top ten.

The chain couples TRBV4-3 to TRBJ2-2, with 9 nucleotides matching TRBD2. The sample comprised PBMCs. The origin of this receptor is a man aged 60 to 69 in good health and CMV-seronegative. The CDR3 region has the DNA TGCGCCAGCAGCCTCGGGGCGGGAGGGCTCGTCGGGGAGCTGTTTTTT. Its translation: CASSLGAGGLVGELFF.